These T cell receptor beta chains were read from a single sample in a study of cytomegalovirus exposure and HLA in healthy donors. TCRdb's copy holds only in-frame clones and misses some; the assay was immunoSEQ multiplex PCR. The sample contains 150,000 to 200,000 clones, approximately 84% of which appear only once. The sequenced sample consisted of PBMCs. All receptors derive from a man aged 25-40 years in good health and CMV-seropositive. Both conserved end residues are part of each CDR3. A D gene is named only where the DNA matches it firmly. Size tells how often a clone was seen (once, few, many) or the class of an expanded clone, and some rows leave it out.

abundance,d_gene,j_gene,len,v_gene,CDR3nt,CDR3aa
-,TRBD1,TRBJ1-3,14,TRBV6-1,TGTGCCAGCAGCAGACAGGGCTCTGGAAACACCATATATTTT,CASSRQGSGNTIYF
-,TRBD2,TRBJ2-3,17,TRBV7-2,TGTGCCAGCAGCTTAGATGGCCTAGCGGGGGCCACAGATACGCAGTATTTT,CASSLDGLAGATDTQYF
-,TRBD1,TRBJ2-7,14,TRBV29-1,TGCAGCGTTGGATCCGGGACAGGGAACTACGAGCAGTACTTC,CSVGSGTGNYEQYF
-,TRBD2,TRBJ2-7,14,TRBV5-6,TGTGCCAGCAGCTTCGGCCTAGCGGGATACGAGCAGTACTTC,CASSFGLAGYEQYF
-,TRBD2,TRBJ2-7,15,TRBV11-2,TGTGCCAGCAGTTCCACTAGCGGGAGTTTCTACGAGCAGTACTTC,CASSSTSGSFYEQYF
once,TRBD2,TRBJ2-1,15,TRBV6-4,TGTGTCGGGACTATAAGCGGGGGGTCCTACAATGAGCAGTTCTTC,CVGTISGGSYNEQFF
-,TRBD2,TRBJ2-3,13,TRBV5-1,TGCGCCAGCAGCTTGGAGCGGGAAGATACGCAGTATTTT,CASSLEREDTQYF
-,-,TRBJ2-7,13,TRBV19,TGTGCCAGTAGTATACTCCCTGCCTACGAGCAGTACTTC,CASSILPAYEQYF
-,-,TRBJ1-6,16,TRBV7-8,TGTGCCAGCAGCCCGGTACTCTTTCTCTCTAATTCACCCCTCCACTTT,CASSPVLFLSNSPLHF
once,TRBD2,TRBJ2-1,18,TRBV5-5,TGTGCCAGCAGCTTGGTTCCGTCGGTACTAGCGGGGAACAATGAGCAGTTCTTC,CASSLVPSVLAGNNEQFF
-,-,TRBJ2-7,15,TRBV28,TGTGCCAGCAGTTTGGTACAGGGGACTAGCTACGAGCAGTACTTC,CASSLVQGTSYEQYF
-,-,TRBJ1-2,13,TRBV18,TGTGCCAGCTCACCAGGGGGGGGTCTCGTCGACACCTTC,CASSPGGGLVDTF
-,TRBD2,TRBJ2-7,18,TRBV13,TGTGCCAGCAGCTTCGAGGGGATAGCGGGGGGCCGTTCGGGCGAGCAGTACTTC,CASSFEGIAGGRSGEQYF
few,TRBD1,TRBJ1-5,15,TRBV19,TGTGCCAGTAGTAGGGCAGACAGGGGCAATCAGCCCCAGCATTTT,CASSRADRGNQPQHF
-,-,TRBJ1-5,15,TRBV6-5,TGTGCCAGCAGCCCCAGGGGCGCGTGGGATCAGCCCCAGCATTTT,CASSPRGAWDQPQHF
-,-,TRBJ1-2,13,TRBV2,TGTGCCAGCAGAGCCCAGGATAACTATGGCTACACCTTC,CASRAQDNYGYTF
few,-,TRBJ2-5,13,TRBV6-6,TGTGCCAGCAGCCGAGCTAGAGGGGAGACCCAGTACTTC,CASSRARGETQYF
-,-,TRBJ2-1,9,TRBV9,TGTGCCAGCGGCCCTGAGCAGTTCTTC,CASGPEQFF
once,TRBD1,TRBJ1-5,15,TRBV27,TGTGCCAGCAGCCCTGGACAGGGTGGATTTCAGCCCCAGCATTTT,CASSPGQGGFQPQHF
-,-,TRBJ1-6,19,TRBV27,TGTGCCAGCAGTTTAGGGTCAGGGAAAAGGAAATCCTATAATTCACCCCTCCACTTT,CASSLGSGKRKSYNSPLHF
-,-,TRBJ2-1,16,TRBV5-3,TGTGCCAGAAGCTCTGGGCGGGGTGTCGCCTACAATGAGCAGTTCTTC,CARSSGRGVAYNEQFF
-,-,TRBJ1-2,16,TRBV7-9,TGTGCCAGCAGCTCGGTGGAGAGGGGGTTTAACTATGGCTACACCTTC,CASSSVERGFNYGYTF
-,TRBD2,TRBJ2-3,16,TRBV5-4,TGTGCCAGCAGCTCAGGGGGACTAGCGGTCCCGGATACGCAGTATTTT,CASSSGGLAVPDTQYF
-,TRBD2,TRBJ2-7,15,TRBV2,TGTGCCAGTGTCTTGTTGGCTAGCGGGTCCTACGAGCAGTACTTC,CASVLLASGSYEQYF
-,-,TRBJ2-7,15,TRBV28,TGTGCCAGCAACCCAGCCTGGCGGGAATCCGGGGAGCAGTACTTC,CASNPAWRESGEQYF
-,-,TRBJ1-3,15,TRBV27,TGTGCCAGCAGTCCTTGGGGAGGCTCTGGAAACACCATATATTTT,CASSPWGGSGNTIYF
-,-,TRBJ2-7,15,TRBV19,TGTGCCAGTAGTGTTTTTACTAGCAGCTCCTACGAGCAGTACTTC,CASSVFTSSSYEQYF
-,TRBD1,TRBJ2-1,15,TRBV6-5,TGTGCCAGCAGGTCTCCGGGACAGGGGTTGGATGAGCAGTTCTTC,CASRSPGQGLDEQFF
-,TRBD2,TRBJ2-7,18,TRBV19,TGTGCCAGCTCCCTCGCCTCGCGGGGGGGACCTCGATCCTACGAGCAGTACTTC,CASSLASRGGPRSYEQYF
once,TRBD1,TRBJ2-1,15,TRBV7-8,TGTGCCAGCAGCACCCTGGACAGGGTATGGGATGAGCAGTTCTTC,CASSTLDRVWDEQFF
-,-,TRBJ2-7,14,TRBV6-1,TGTGCCAGCAGCTACGCCACTAGTGAGTACGAGCAGTACTTC,CASSYATSEYEQYF
-,TRBD2,TRBJ2-3,15,TRBV5-6,TGTGCCAGCAGTTCGGAGCGGGGGCACGCAGATACGCAGTATTTT,CASSSERGHADTQYF
-,-,TRBJ1-2,13,TRBV5-6,TGTGCCAGCAGCCTCACAGGGATCCCGGGCTACACCTTC,CASSLTGIPGYTF